Below are 4 T cell receptor beta chains sequenced from a single sample in a study of identical twins. TCRdb analysed the 5' RACE reads with MiXCR anew, one entry per CDR3 protein. The sample has about 500,000 distinct CDR3 sequences, around 15% seen once. This same sample was also taken into another study, of yellow fever vaccine responses in identical twins.

Source material: CD4+ T cells sorted from blood. Every receptor here comes from a woman younger than 35 in good health.

The table lists this clonotype with a few counts. The chain uses TRBV3-1 and TRBJ2-7; 8 nucleotides line up with TRBD1. Germline values: CDR1 LGHDT, CDR2 YNNKEL (reference sequence). The CDR3 spans 16 residues. J gave up 2 bases and V 8 bases, and 14 bases lay outside the gene matches. This CDR3 is CASAGFTGQGTYEQYF. The DNA for the CDR3 is TGTGCCAGCGCCGGGTTTACTGGACAGGGAACCTACGAGCAGTACTTC.

This clonotype was counted a few times. The rearrangement uses TRBV25-1 and TRBJ2-1, with TRBD2 matching 11 bases. CDR3 size: 16 residues. V shed 6 bases, J shed 0 bases, and the junction held 4 bases outside the gene matches. Germline V gene lookup returns CDR1 MGHDK and CDR2 SYGVNS. The CDR3 nucleotides read TGTGCCAGCAGGGGGACTAGCGGAGGCTCCTACAATGAGCAGTTCTTC. It yields the protein CASRGTSGGSYNEQFF.

This clonotype showed up just a few times. V usage is TRBV25-1 and J usage is TRBJ2-7; TRBD1 might be the D (5 bases). CDR3 length equals 15 residues. Looked up from germline, CDR1 is MGHDK and CDR2 is SYGVNS. Trimming took off 5 bases at V and 3 bases at J, with 17 bases between the two ends. The CDR3 loop reads CASSPQQARNYEQYF. The CDR3 bases are TGTGCCAGCAGTCCGCAACAGGCCCGGAACTACGAGCAGTACTTC.

This clonotype was counted between two and nine times. The chain is built from TRBV11-1 and TRBJ2-3, with TRBD2 matching over 8 bases. Germline V gene lookup returns CDR1 SGHAT and CDR2 FQDESV (reference sequence). The CDR3 extends over 18 amino acids. With V trimmed by 4 bases and J by 1 base, 13 bases remained unmatched. CDR3 region: CASSSPPGSGGRTDTQYF. In DNA form, the CDR3 reads TGTGCCAGCAGCTCCCCCCCGGGAAGCGGGGGTCGCACAGATACGCAGTATTTT.